This T cell receptor (beta chain) was captured by sequencing in a study of PD-1 blockade in classical Hodgkin lymphoma. This clone was observed a handful of times. Using immunoSEQ multiplex PCR, the repertoire was profiled, and TCRdb retains in-frame clones only, with some absent. The sample lists roughly 42,000 clones; 65% to 80% were seen once. The ends were cut back, 5 bases at V and 6 bases at J, with 11 bases in the middle. Per germline, CDR1 MNHEY and CDR2 SVGAGI. This CDR3 contains 13 residues. All patients relapsed after autologous stem cell transplantation, and brentuximab vedotin exposure varied.

Sequenced here: peripheral blood mononuclear cells (PBMCs), sampled at baseline. V usage is TRBV6-5 and J usage is TRBJ2-1; weak D call: TRBD1 (6 bases). The sequence derives from a human donor with classical Hodgkin lymphoma. In nucleotides, the CDR3 is TGTGCCAGCAGTCCGACAGGCACCAATGAGCAGTTCTTC. Its translation: CASSPTGTNEQFF.